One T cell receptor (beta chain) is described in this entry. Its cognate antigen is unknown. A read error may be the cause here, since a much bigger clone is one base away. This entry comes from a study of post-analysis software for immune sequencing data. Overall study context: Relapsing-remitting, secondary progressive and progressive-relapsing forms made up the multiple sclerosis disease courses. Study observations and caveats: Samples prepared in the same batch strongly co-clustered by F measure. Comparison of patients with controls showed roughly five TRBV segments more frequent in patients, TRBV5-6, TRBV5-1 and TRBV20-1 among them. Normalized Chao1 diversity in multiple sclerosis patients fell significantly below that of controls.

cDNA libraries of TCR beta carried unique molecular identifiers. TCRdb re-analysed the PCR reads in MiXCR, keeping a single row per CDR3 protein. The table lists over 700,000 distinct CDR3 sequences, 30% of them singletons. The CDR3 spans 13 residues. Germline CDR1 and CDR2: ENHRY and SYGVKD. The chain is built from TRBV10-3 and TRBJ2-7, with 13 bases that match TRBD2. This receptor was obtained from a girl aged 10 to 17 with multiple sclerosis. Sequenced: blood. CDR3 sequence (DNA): TGTACCACCCAACTAGCGGGAGGGGGCGAGCAGTACTTC. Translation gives CTTQLAGGGEQYF.